This TCR beta chain emerged from a study of shared clonotypes between healthy human individuals. Overall study results and limits: Only blood was sampled, and tissue TCR repertoires likely differ from blood ones. It was observed that 5% to 6.5% of naive CD4 clonotypes were shared across several donors.

Notes on this clone: The antigen is unknown.

CD45RO negativity and positive selection for CCR7 defined naive CD8 cells, a population that excluded terminally differentiated effector memory CD45RA+ cells. The donors, all of them Caucasian adults, lived in Nashville, Tennessee. Measured with immunoSEQ multiplex PCR; TCRdb has only the in-frame clones, and not every one. The table records more than 600,000 clones, roughly nine tenths of them present only once. V lost 0 bases to trimming and J lost 10 bases, with 16 bases between them. Germline CDR1 reads SGHVS; CDR2 reads FNYEAQ. CDR3 length equals 15 residues. This receptor was taken from a man between 25 and 39 years old in good health. The gene calls are TRBV7-6 and TRBJ2-1; D might be TRBD2 (6 bases). The material sequenced was naive CD8+ T cells sorted from blood. The CDR3 sequence is CASSLASGGGLEQFF. In DNA, the CDR3 is TGTGCCAGCAGCTTAGCTAGCGGAGGAGGCTTGGAGCAGTTCTTC.